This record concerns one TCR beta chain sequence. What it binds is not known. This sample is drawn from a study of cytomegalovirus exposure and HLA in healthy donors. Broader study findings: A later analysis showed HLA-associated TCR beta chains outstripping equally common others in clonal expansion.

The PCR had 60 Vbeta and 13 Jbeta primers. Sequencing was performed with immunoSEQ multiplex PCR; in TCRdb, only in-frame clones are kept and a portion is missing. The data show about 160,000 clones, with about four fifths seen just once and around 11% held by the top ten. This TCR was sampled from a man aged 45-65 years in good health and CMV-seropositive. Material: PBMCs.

The CDR3 is CASSEPARDPNTIYF. The CDR3 nucleotides are TGTGCCAGCAGTGAACCTGCACGGGATCCAAACACCATATATTTT. The chain combines TRBV6-1 with TRBJ1-3; no clear D. V shed 2 bases and J shed 6 bases, with 14 bases lying between them. Germline V CDR1 and CDR2: MNHNS, SASEGT. The CDR3 spans 15 residues.